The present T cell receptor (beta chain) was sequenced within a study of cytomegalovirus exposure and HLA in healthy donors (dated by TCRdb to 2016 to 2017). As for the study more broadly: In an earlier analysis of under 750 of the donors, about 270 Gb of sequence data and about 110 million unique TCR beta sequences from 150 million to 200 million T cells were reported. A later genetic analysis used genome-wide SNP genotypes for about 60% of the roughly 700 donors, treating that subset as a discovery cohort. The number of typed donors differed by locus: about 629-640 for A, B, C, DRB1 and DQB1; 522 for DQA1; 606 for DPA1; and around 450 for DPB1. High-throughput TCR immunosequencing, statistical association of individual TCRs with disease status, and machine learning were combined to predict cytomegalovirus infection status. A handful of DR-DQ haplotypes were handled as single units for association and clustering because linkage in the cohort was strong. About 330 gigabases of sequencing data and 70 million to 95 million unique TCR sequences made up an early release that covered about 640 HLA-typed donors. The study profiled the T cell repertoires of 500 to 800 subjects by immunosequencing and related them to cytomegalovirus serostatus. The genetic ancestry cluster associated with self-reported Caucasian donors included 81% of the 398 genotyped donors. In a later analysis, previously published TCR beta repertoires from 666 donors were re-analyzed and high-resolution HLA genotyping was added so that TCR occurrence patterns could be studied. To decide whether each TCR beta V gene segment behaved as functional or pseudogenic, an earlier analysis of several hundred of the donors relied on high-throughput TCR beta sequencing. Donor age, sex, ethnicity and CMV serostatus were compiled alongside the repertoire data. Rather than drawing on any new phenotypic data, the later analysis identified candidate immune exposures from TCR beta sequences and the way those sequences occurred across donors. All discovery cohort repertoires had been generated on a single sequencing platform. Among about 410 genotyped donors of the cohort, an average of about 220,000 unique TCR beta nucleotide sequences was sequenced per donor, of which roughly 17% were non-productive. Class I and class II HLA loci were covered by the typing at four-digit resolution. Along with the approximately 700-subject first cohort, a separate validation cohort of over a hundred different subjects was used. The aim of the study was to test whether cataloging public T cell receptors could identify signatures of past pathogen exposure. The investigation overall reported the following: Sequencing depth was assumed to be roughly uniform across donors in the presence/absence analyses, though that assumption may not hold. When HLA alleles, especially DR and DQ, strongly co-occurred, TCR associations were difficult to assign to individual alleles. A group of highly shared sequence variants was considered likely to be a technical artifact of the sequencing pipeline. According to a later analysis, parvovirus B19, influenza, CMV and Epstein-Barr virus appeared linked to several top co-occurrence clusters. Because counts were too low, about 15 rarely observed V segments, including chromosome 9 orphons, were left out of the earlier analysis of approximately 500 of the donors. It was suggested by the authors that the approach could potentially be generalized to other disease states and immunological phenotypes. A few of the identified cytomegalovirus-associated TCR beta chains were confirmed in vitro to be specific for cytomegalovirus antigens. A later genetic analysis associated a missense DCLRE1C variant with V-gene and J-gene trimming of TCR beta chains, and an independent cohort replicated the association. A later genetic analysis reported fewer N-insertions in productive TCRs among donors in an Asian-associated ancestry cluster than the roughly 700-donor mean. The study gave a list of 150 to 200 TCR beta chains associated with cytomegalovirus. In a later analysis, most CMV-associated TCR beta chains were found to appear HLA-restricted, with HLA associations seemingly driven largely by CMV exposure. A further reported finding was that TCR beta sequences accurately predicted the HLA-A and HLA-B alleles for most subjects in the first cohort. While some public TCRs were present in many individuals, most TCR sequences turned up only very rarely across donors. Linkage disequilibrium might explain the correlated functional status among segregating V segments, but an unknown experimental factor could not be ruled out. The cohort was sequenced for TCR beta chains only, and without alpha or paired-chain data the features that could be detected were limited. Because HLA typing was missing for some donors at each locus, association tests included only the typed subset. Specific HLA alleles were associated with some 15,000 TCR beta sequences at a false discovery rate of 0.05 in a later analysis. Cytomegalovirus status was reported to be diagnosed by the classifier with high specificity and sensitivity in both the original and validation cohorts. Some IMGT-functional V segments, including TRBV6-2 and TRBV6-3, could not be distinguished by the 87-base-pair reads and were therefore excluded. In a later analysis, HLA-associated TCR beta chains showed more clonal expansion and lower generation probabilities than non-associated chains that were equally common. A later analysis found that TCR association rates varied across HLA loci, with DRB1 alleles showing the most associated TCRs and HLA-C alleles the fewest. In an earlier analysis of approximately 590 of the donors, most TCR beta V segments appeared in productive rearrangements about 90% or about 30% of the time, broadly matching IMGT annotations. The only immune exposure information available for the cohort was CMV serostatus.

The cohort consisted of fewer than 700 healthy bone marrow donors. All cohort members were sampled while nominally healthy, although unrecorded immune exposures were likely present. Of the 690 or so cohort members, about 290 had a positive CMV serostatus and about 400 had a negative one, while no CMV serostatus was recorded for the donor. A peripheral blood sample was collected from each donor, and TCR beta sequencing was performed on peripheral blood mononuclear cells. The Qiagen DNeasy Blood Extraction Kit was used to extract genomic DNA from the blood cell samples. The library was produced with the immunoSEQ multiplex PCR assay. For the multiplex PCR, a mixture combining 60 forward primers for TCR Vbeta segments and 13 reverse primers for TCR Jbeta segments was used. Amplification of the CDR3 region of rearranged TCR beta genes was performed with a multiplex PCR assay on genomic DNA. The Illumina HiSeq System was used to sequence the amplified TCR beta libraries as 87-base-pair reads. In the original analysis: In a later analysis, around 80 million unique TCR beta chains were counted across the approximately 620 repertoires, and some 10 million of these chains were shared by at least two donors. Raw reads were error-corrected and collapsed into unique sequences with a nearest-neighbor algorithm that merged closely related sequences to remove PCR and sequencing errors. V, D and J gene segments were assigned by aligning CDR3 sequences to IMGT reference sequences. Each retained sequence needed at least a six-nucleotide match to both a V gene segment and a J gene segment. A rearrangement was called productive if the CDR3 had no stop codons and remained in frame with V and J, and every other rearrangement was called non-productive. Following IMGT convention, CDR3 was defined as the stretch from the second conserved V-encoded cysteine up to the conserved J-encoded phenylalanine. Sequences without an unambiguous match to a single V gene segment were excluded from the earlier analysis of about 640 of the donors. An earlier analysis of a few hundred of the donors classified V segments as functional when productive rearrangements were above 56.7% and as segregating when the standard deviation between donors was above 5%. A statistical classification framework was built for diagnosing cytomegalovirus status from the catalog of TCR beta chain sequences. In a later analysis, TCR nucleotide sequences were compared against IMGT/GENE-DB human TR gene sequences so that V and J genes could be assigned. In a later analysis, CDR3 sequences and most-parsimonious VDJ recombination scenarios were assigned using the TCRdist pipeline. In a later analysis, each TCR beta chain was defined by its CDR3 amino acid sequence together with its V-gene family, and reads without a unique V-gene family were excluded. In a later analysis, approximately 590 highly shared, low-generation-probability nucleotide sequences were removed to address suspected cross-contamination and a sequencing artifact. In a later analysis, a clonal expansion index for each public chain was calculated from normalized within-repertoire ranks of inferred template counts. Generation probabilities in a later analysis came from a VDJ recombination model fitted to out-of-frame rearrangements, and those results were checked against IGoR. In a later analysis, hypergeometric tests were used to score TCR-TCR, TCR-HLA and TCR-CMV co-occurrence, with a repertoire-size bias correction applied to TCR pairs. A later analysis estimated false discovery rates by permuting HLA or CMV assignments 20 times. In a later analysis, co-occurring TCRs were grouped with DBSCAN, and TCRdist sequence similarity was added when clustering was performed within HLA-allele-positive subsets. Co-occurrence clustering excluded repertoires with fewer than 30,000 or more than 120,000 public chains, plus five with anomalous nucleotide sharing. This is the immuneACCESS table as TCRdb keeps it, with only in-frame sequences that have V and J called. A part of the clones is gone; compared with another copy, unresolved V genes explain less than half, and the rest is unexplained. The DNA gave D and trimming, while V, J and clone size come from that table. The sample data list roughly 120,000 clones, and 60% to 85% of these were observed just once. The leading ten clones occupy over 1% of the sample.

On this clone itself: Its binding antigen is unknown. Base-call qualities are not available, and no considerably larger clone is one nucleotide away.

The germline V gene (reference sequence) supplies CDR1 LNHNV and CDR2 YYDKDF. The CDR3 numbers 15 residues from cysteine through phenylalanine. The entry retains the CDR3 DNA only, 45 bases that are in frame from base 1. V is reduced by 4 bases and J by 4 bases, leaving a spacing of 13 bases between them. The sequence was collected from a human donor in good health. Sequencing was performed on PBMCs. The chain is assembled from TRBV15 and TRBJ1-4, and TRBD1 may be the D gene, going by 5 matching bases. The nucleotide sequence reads TGTGCCACCAGCACGATGGGGGGATATAATGAAAAACTGTTTTTT. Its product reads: CATSTMGGYNEKLFF.